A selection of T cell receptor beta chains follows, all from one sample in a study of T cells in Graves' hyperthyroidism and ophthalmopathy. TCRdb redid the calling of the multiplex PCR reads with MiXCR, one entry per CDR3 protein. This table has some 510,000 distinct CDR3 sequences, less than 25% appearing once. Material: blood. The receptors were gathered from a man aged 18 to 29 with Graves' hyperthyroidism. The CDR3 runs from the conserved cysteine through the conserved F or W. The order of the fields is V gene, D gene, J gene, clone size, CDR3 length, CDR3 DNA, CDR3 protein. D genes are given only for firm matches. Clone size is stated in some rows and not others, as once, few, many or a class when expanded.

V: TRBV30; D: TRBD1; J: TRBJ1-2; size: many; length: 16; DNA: TGTGCCTGGACAAAGACAGGGGACCCTGGAAACTATGGCTACACCTTC; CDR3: CAWTKTGDPGNYGYTF
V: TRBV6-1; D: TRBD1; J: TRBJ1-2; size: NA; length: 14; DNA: TGTGCCAGCAGACCGGGACAGTTAGACTATGGCTACACCTTC; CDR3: CASRPGQLDYGYTF
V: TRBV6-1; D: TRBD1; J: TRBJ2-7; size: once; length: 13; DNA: TGTGCCAGCAATAGGGACAGAGATTACGAGCAGTACTTC; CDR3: CASNRDRDYEQYF
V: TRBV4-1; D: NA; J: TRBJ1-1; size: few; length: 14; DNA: TGCGCCAGCAGCCTCAAGCCCCTGAACACTGAAGCTTTCTTT; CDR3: CASSLKPLNTEAFF
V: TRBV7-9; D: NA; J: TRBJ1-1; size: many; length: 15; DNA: TGTGCCAGCAGCTTAAAGTCTTCGGGGGGAACTGAAGCTTTCTTT; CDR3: CASSLKSSGGTEAFF
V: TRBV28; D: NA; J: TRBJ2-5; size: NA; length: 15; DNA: TGTGCCAGCAGTCCTGGAGGGGCTAGCCAAGAGACCCAGTACTTC; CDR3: CASSPGGASQETQYF
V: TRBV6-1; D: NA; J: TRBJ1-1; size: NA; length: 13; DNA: TGTGCCAGCAGTGAAGTAGTAGGGTCGTGGGCTTTCTTT; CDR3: CASSEVVGSWAFF
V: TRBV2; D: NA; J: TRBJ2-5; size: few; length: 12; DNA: TGTGCCAGCAGTGTAGGATCAGAGACCCAGTACTTC; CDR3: CASSVGSETQYF
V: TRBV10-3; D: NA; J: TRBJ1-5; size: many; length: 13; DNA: TGTGCCATCAGTGAAACATCGAATCAGCCCCAGCATTTT; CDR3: CAISETSNQPQHF
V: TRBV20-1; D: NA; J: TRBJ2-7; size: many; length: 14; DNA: TGCAGTGCTAGACCCCTAGTGAACGACTACGAGCAGTACTTC; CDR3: CSARPLVNDYEQYF
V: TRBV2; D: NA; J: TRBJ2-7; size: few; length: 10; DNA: TGTGCCAGCAGGTCCAACGAGCAGTACTTC; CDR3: CASRSNEQYF
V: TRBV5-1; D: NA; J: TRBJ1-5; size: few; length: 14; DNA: TGCGCCAGCAGCCCCTTGGGGGGAGATCAGCCCCAGCATTTT; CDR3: CASSPLGGDQPQHF
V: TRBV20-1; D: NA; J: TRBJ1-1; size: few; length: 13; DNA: TGCAGTGCTGCCTCGGGGTTAGTCACTGAAGCTTTCTTT; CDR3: CSAASGLVTEAFF
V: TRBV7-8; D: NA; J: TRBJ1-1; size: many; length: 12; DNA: TGTGCCAGCAGTCAAACGGACACTGAAGCTTTCTTT; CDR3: CASSQTDTEAFF
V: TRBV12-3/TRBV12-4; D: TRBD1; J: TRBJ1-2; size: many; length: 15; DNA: TGTGCCAGCAGCCCAGGGACAGTCGATGGCTATGGCTACACCTTC; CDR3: CASSPGTVDGYGYTF
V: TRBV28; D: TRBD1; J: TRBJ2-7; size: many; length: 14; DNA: TGTGCCAGCAGCCGTTACAGGGGCTCCTACGAGCAGTACTTC; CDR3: CASSRYRGSYEQYF
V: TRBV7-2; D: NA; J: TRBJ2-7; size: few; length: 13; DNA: TGTGCCAGCAGCGCACATCAGGGCTACGAGCAGTACTTC; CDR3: CASSAHQGYEQYF
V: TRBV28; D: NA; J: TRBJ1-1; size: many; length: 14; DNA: TGTGCCACCTACCTTCCCGGAGAGAACACTGAAGCTTTCTTT; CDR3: CATYLPGENTEAFF
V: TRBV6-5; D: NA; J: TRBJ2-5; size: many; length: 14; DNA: TGTGCCAGCGTTTACCCGGGACTCCAAGAGACCCAGTACTTC; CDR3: CASVYPGLQETQYF
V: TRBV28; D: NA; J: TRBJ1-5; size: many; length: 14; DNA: TGTGCCAGCAGTTCGCTTAGAGGGAATCAGCCCCAGCATTTT; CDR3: CASSSLRGNQPQHF
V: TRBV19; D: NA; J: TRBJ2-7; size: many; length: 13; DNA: TGTGCCAGTAGTATGGGTCTTGGGGGCGAGCAGTACTTC; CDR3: CASSMGLGGEQYF
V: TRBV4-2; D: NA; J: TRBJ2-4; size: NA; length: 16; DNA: TGTGCCAGCAGCCCGACCGGCCCCGGGGGCAAAAACATTCAGTACTTC; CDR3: CASSPTGPGGKNIQYF
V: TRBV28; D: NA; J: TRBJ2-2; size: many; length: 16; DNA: TGTGCCAGCATCCCAGAGGGGACACGGAACACCGGGGAGCTGTTTTTT; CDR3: CASIPEGTRNTGELFF
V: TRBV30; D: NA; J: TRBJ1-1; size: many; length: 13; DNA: TGTGCCTGGAGTGGAATGCGGGCAGTTGAAGCTTTCTTT; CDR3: CAWSGMRAVEAFF
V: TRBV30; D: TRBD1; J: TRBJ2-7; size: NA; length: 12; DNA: TGTGCCTGCAACAGGGGGCTATACGAGCAGTACTTC; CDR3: CACNRGLYEQYF
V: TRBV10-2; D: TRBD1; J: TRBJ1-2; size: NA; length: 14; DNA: TGCGCCAGCATGGACAGGAGAAGGTTTGATGGCTACACCTTC; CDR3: CASMDRRRFDGYTF
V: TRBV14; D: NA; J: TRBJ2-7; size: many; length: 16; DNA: TGTGCCAGCAGCCCGATCCGGGGCTGGGGTTTCTACGAGCAGTACTTC; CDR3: CASSPIRGWGFYEQYF
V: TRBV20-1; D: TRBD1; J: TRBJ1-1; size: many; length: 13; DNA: TGCAGTGCTAGAGGCCTGGGACAGGGTAAAGCTTTCTTT; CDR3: CSARGLGQGKAFF
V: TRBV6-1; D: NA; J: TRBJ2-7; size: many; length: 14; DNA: TGTGCCAGCAGTGAATATGGGGGGCCGGGCGAGCAGTACTTC; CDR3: CASSEYGGPGEQYF
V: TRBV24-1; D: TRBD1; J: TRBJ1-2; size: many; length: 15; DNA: TGTGCCACCAGTTCCCCCGGGACAGACAACTATGGCTACACCTTC; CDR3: CATSSPGTDNYGYTF
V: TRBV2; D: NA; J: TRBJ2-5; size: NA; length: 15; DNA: TGTGCCAGCAGTAGTGGAATCGGCAGGGCTATTCCCCAGTACTTC; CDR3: CASSSGIGRAIPQYF
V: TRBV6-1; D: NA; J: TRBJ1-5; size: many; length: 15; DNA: TGTGCCAGCAGTGAACGGGGGGCGGACAATCAGCCCCAGCATTTT; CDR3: CASSERGADNQPQHF
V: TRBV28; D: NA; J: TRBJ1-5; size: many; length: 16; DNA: TGTGCCAGCAGTTTGGTGGGATTTGGATATGATCAGCCCCAGCATTTT; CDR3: CASSLVGFGYDQPQHF
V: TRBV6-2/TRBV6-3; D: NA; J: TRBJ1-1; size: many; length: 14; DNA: TGTGCCAGCAGTTTCGGGGTACAGGGTACTGAAGCTTTCTTT; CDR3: CASSFGVQGTEAFF
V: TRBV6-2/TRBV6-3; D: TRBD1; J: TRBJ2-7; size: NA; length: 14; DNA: TGTGCCAGCAGTAACGGACAGGAGACCTACGAGCAGTACTTC; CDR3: CASSNGQETYEQYF
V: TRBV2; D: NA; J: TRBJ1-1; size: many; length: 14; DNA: TGTGCCAGCACCGAAGGGTTAGGTTTCACTGAAGCTTTCTTT; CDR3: CASTEGLGFTEAFF
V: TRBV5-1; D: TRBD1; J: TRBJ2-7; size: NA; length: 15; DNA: TGCGCCAGCAGTTCGTGGGACAGGAACTCCTACGAGCAGTACTTC; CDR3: CASSSWDRNSYEQYF
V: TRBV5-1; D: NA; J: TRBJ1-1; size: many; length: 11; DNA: TGCGCCAGCAGCTCCACCCATGAAGCTTTCTTT; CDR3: CASSSTHEAFF